A selection of T cell receptor beta chains follows, all from one sample in a study of cytomegalovirus exposure and HLA in healthy donors. The method was immunoSEQ multiplex PCR; TCRdb's version includes in-frame clones alone and lacks a portion of them. The sample has 150,000 to 200,000 clones; 65% to 80% are singletons. The sequenced sample consisted of PBMCs. Every receptor here comes from a woman aged 40 to 49 in good health and CMV-seronegative. Both conserved end residues are part of each CDR3. A D gene is named only where the DNA matches it firmly. The size entry is marked missing in some rows and otherwise reads once, few, many or a size class.

v_gene,j_gene,d_gene,abundance,CDR3nt,CDR3aa
TRBV12-5,TRBJ1-1,TRBD1,NA,TGTGCTAGTGCCGGAACAGGGGTGACTGAAGCTTTCTTT,CASAGTGVTEAFF
TRBV27,TRBJ1-2,TRBD1,once,TGTGCCAGCAGTGGGACAGGCGGGACCTATGGCTACACCTTC,CASSGTGGTYGYTF
TRBV2,TRBJ2-5,NA,NA,TGTGCCAGCGGTCAGCAAGAGACCCAGTACTTC,CASGQQETQYF
TRBV28,TRBJ1-4,TRBD1,NA,TGTGCCGGAGGGACAGGAAAACTGTTTTTT,CAGGTGKLFF
TRBV9,TRBJ2-5,TRBD2,NA,TGTGCCAGCAGCGTAGGAGCTAGCGGGAGACGTGAGCAGTACTTC,CASSVGASGRREQYF
TRBV9,TRBJ2-5,TRBD2,NA,TGTGCCAGCAGCGTATCCCCGGCACTTCTAGCGGGATCACAAGAGACCCAGTACTTC,CASSVSPALLAGSQETQYF
TRBV5-4,TRBJ2-4,NA,NA,TGTGCCAGCAGCTTGGAAGGCGGGAACGACATTCAGTACTTC,CASSLEGGNDIQYF
TRBV7-2,TRBJ2-7,TRBD2,once,TGTGCCAGCAGCTTAACTGCGGGAGGCCATACTTCCTACGAGCAGTACTTC,CASSLTAGGHTSYEQYF
TRBV5-6,TRBJ2-3,NA,NA,TGTGCCAGCAGCTTGGCGGGAGCAGGAGATACGCAGTATTTT,CASSLAGAGDTQYF
TRBV5-6,TRBJ2-1,TRBD2,once,TGTGCCAGCCACCCTAGCGGGAGGTTCAATGAGCAGTTCTTC,CASHPSGRFNEQFF
TRBV4-2,TRBJ1-4,NA,NA,TGTGCCAGCAGCCAAGATCCCAGGCCAACTAATGAAAAACTGTTTTTT,CASSQDPRPTNEKLFF
TRBV7-9,TRBJ2-1,NA,NA,TGTGCCAGCAGCTCCCGGACTTGGGGGGATAATGAGCAGTTCTTC,CASSSRTWGDNEQFF
TRBV6-1,TRBJ2-3,TRBD1,NA,TGTGCCAGCAGAGACAGGGGCACAGATACGCAGTATTTT,CASRDRGTDTQYF
TRBV7-2,TRBJ2-3,TRBD2,NA,TGTGCCAGCAGCTCCTTCACTAGCGGGGGTAGAGATACGCAGTATTTT,CASSSFTSGGRDTQYF
TRBV27,TRBJ2-1,TRBD2,NA,TGTGCCAGCACCGCGGGAGGTTCCTACAATGAGCAGTTCTTC,CASTAGGSYNEQFF
TRBV5-1,TRBJ2-7,NA,NA,TGCGCCAGCAGCGAGGTACCCGGGGGCGAGCAGTACTTC,CASSEVPGGEQYF
TRBV19,TRBJ2-6,NA,NA,TGTGCCAGTAGTAGTGGGGAGTCTGGGGCCAACGTCCTGACTTTC,CASSSGESGANVLTF
TRBV7-2,TRBJ1-2,TRBD1,NA,TGTGCCAGCAGCCCCAGGACAGGTACGACCTATGGCTACACCTTC,CASSPRTGTTYGYTF
TRBV2,TRBJ2-3,TRBD2,NA,TGTGCCAGCAAGGAGCGGGGGGCCCCAGATACGCAGTATTTT,CASKERGAPDTQYF
TRBV11-2,TRBJ1-2,TRBD1,NA,TGTGCCAGCAGCTTCTGGGGCAGGGGGGCCGATGGCTACACCTTC,CASSFWGRGADGYTF
TRBV15,TRBJ2-1,TRBD2,NA,TGTGCCACCAGCAGAGATCTACGGCGGGGGGTTGGCAATGAGCAGTTCTTC,CATSRDLRRGVGNEQFF
TRBV6-1,TRBJ1-2,TRBD1,NA,TGTGCCGCCGGGACAGGGGTATGGGGCTACACCTTC,CAAGTGVWGYTF
TRBV28,TRBJ2-7,NA,NA,TGTGCCAGCAGCCCTGCCAGGTACGAGCAGTACTTC,CASSPARYEQYF
TRBV9,TRBJ2-7,TRBD2,NA,TGTGCCAGCAGCGTAGAACTAGCGGGGGCCCCCTCCTACGAGCAGTACTTC,CASSVELAGAPSYEQYF
TRBV2,TRBJ1-6,NA,few,TGTGCCAGCACCCATGTTCCGGGACAATATAATTCACCCCTCCACTTT,CASTHVPGQYNSPLHF
TRBV5-4,TRBJ1-1,TRBD1,NA,TGTGCCAGCAGCTTGGGGCTCGGTGGGACAGGGGAGGCTGAAGCTTTCTTT,CASSLGLGGTGEAEAFF
TRBV30,TRBJ2-1,TRBD2,once,TGTGCCTGGAGTCCAAGCCGACTAGCGCACCACAATGAGCAGTTCTTC,CAWSPSRLAHHNEQFF
TRBV19,TRBJ2-7,NA,NA,TGTGCCAGTAGTTTTCAGGGGAAAAACGAGCAGTACTTC,CASSFQGKNEQYF
TRBV14,TRBJ2-7,TRBD2,NA,TGTGCCAGCAGCCAAGATTTGCGGGAGGGCCGGTACGAGCAGTACTTC,CASSQDLREGRYEQYF
TRBV5-4,TRBJ2-2,TRBD2,NA,TGTGCCAGCAGCCGCGGACTAGCGGGGGTTTTCATGAACACCGGGGAGCTGTTTTTT,CASSRGLAGVFMNTGELFF
TRBV5-8,TRBJ2-2,TRBD1,NA,TGTGCCAGCAGATTTCGGACAGGGGGCAGGACCGGGGAGCTGTTTTTT,CASRFRTGGRTGELFF
TRBV7-3,TRBJ2-1,TRBD2,NA,TGTGCCAGCAGCGCCTTCCGACTAGCGGGAGATGATGAGCAGTTCTTC,CASSAFRLAGDDEQFF
TRBV27,TRBJ2-7,TRBD1,few,TGTGCCAGCAGTTTCCGGGACAGAAACTACGAGCAGTACTTC,CASSFRDRNYEQYF
TRBV5-4,TRBJ2-7,TRBD2,NA,TGTGCCAGCAGCGGAGTGGGGACTAGCGTCTACGAGCAGTACTTC,CASSGVGTSVYEQYF
TRBV6-4,TRBJ2-3,TRBD2,NA,TGTGCCAGCAGTTCGGAAAGCGGGGGGGATACGCAGTATTTT,CASSSESGGDTQYF
TRBV6-5,TRBJ2-3,NA,NA,TGTGCCAGCAGTTACTTCGGGGTGGGCACAGATACGCAGTATTTT,CASSYFGVGTDTQYF
TRBV28,TRBJ1-1,NA,once,TGTGCCAGCAGTTTATCAGGCAGGGAAGCTTTCTTT,CASSLSGREAFF
TRBV19,TRBJ1-5,NA,NA,TGTGCCCTTCCAGGCCAACCGGTTTCGGCCGGCAATCAGCCCCAGCATTTT,CALPGQPVSAGNQPQHF
TRBV2,TRBJ1-6,NA,NA,TGTGCCAGCCGCCTAGCGGGGAACTCTTCACCCCTCCACTTT,CASRLAGNSSPLHF
TRBV4-3,TRBJ2-1,TRBD2,NA,TGCGCCAGCAGCCCGACTAGCGGGGCCTCCTACAATGAGCAGTTCTTC,CASSPTSGASYNEQFF
TRBV18,TRBJ1-1,NA,NA,TGTGCCAGCTCACCAACACTGAACACTGAAGCTTTCTTT,CASSPTLNTEAFF
TRBV10-3,TRBJ2-7,TRBD1,NA,TGTGCCATCAGTGGGCGGACAGGGGGATACGAGCAGTACTTC,CAISGRTGGYEQYF
TRBV5-1,TRBJ2-3,TRBD2,NA,TGCGCCAGCAGCCGGGGGGGCAGGGCCACACTAGCGGGAGGGCCCACAGATACGCAGTATTTT,CASSRGGRATLAGGPTDTQYF
TRBV10-3,TRBJ1-1,TRBD1,NA,TGTGCCATCAGTGAGTCGGGGACAGTCGAAGCTTTCTTT,CAISESGTVEAFF
TRBV28,TRBJ1-2,NA,few,TGTGCCAGCGGGTACAGGAACTATGGCTACACCTTC,CASGYRNYGYTF
TRBV18,TRBJ1-1,TRBD1,NA,TGTGCCAGCTCACCGGTCCCGGGACAGGCTCAGGCCACTGAAGCTTTCTTT,CASSPVPGQAQATEAFF
TRBV19,TRBJ2-5,NA,NA,TGTGCCAGTAGTACCTTCCGGGGAGAGACCCAGTACTTC,CASSTFRGETQYF
TRBV29-1,TRBJ2-3,TRBD1,NA,TGCAGCGTGGGACAGACAGATACGCAGTATTTT,CSVGQTDTQYF
TRBV28,TRBJ2-1,TRBD2,NA,TGTGCCAGCAGCAAAAGCGGGAGGGCCGGGAATGAGCAGTTCTTC,CASSKSGRAGNEQFF